This entry describes one T cell receptor (beta chain). The same CDR3 arises from other DNA sequences in this sample as well. The data belong to a study of shared clonotypes between healthy human individuals. Libraries were prepared by immunoSEQ multiplex PCR; TCRdb keeps only in-frame clonotypes and omits some of them. This table has more than 400,000 clones, about 96% appearing once. The CDR3 spans 12 residues. Trimming shortened V by 1 base and J by 6 bases, and 4 bases separated the two germline ends. Germline V gives CDR1 SGHVS, CDR2 FQNEAQ. This receptor was identified in a woman younger than 45 in good health. The specimen was naive CD4+ T cells sorted from blood. As to subset: CD45RA+ positively selected. The genes are TRBV7-8 and TRBJ1-5; D is undetermined. CDR3 region: CASSLGLQPQHF. CDR3 nucleotide sequence: TGTGCCAGCAGCTTAGGCCTTCAGCCCCAGCATTTT.